Described below is a single T cell receptor beta chain sequence and its context. The antigen is unknown. The data derive from a study of radiotherapy plus CTLA-4 blockade in lung cancer. Regarding the study as a whole: Among blood TCR repertoires after radiotherapy plus ipilimumab, tumor-derived clones expanded. Interferon-beta and early blood T cell clone dynamics reportedly predicted response best.

V shed 6 bases and J 4 bases; nucleotides not matched to a gene: 6. The germline V gene has CDR1 KGHSH and CDR2 LQKENI. This CDR3 is built from 15 residues. Only in-frame clones appear in the TCRdb table, and some are missing; sequencing was by immunoSEQ multiplex PCR. Seen here are 60,000 to 65,000 clones, roughly 80% observed once, and the top ten hold approximately 4.5%. The chain combines TRBV18 with TRBJ2-3; 11 positions match TRBD2. This receptor was obtained from a human donor with non-small cell lung cancer who had a complete response to radiotherapy plus ipilimumab. Sample: peripheral blood, taken from a patient treated with radiotherapy plus ipilimumab. The CDR3 protein is CASSPGTSGSDTQYF. CDR3 nucleotides: TGTGCCAGCTCTCCCGGGACTAGCGGATCAGATACGCAGTATTTT.